The 22 T cell receptor beta chains below were found in one sample sequenced in a study of blood T cell repertoires in COVID-19. The protocol was immunoSEQ multiplex PCR, while the TCRdb copy is restricted to in-frame clones and leaves out a portion. The sample holds roughly 250,000 clones, around 86% seen once. Sequences were obtained from peripheral blood. These receptors were taken from a woman in her fifties or sixties with active or convalescent COVID-19.

The chain recombines TRBV2 with TRBJ1-5; TRBD1 matches 7 bases. Germline CDR1 reads SNHLY; CDR2 reads FYNNEI. The CDR3 is made up of 13 amino acids. V gave up 7 bases and J gave up 6 bases; unmatched junction bases: 6. The CDR3 spells CASTGGGSQPQHF. CDR3 DNA: TGTGCCAGCACGGGAGGGGGCAGTCAGCCCCAGCATTTT.

The chain carries TRBV6-1 and TRBJ1-1, with D tentatively TRBD1 (5 bases). V lost 2 bases to trimming and J lost 5 bases, with 9 bases between them. The CDR3 runs to 13 residues. Looked up from germline, CDR1 is MNHNS and CDR2 is SASEGT. The CDR3 nucleotides are TGTGCCAGCAGTGAATCGCAGGGAACTGAAGCTTTCTTT. This translates into CASSESQGTEAFF.

The V call is TRBV7-9, the J call TRBJ1-1; 7 nucleotides agree with TRBD1. The CDR3 spans 14 residues. With 5 bases clipped from V and 4 bases from J, the junction kept 7 bases outside the gene matches. CDR1 and CDR2 (germline): SEHNR, FQNEAQ (reference sequence). DNA for the CDR3: TGTGCCAGCAGCCCTAGGACAGGATCCACTGAAGCTTTCTTT. Its translation: CASSPRTGSTEAFF.

This clone was picked up one time. The chain's CDR3 is CASSYRRVEGGYTF. CDR3 DNA sequence: TGTGCCAGCAGTTATCGGAGGGTCGAAGGCGGCTACACCTTC. The chain joins TRBV6-5 to TRBJ1-2; the D is unclear. The CDR3 is 14 residues long. Trimming stripped 3 bases from V and 8 bases from J, with 16 bases between. The germline V gene has CDR1 MNHEY and CDR2 SVGAGI.

V usage is TRBV18 and J usage is TRBJ1-5; D unclear. Trimming left V 6 bases short and J 6 bases short, with 15 bases between. Germline values: CDR1 KGHSH, CDR2 LQKENI. CDR3 length equals 14 residues. The CDR3 reads CASSPGSGVQPQHF. The CDR3 DNA reads TGTGCCAGCTCCCCGGGGTCTGGGGTTCAGCCCCAGCATTTT.

The table lists this clone with a count of one. This chain connects TRBV19 to TRBJ1-2; 10 bases are a match to TRBD1. This CDR3 comprises 13 residues. V was clipped by 7 bases and J by 8 bases; unmatched bases: 7. From germline, CDR1 is LNHDA and CDR2 SQIVND (reference sequence). The CDR3 is CASKTGGAEGYTF. For the CDR3, the DNA is TGTGCCAGTAAGACAGGGGGCGCGGAAGGCTACACCTTC. Drawing the rest from reference TRBV19 and TRBJ1-2, the complete variable domain is DGGITQSPKYLFRKEGQNVTLSCEQNLNHDAMYWYRQDPGQGLRLIYYSQIVNDFQKGDIAEGYSVSREKKESFPLTVTSAQKNPTAFYLCASKTGGAEGYTFGSGTRLTVV.

J is TRBJ1-2 and V is TRBV5-1; D is unclear. Germline loops: CDR1 SGHRS, CDR2 YFSETQ. V lost 0 bases, J lost 2 bases, and 8 bases lay in between. The length of the CDR3 is 14 residues. This CDR3 reads CASSLGVGNYGYTF. As DNA, the CDR3 is TGCGCCAGCAGCTTGGGGGTCGGGAACTATGGCTACACCTTC.

V is TRBV4-1 and J is TRBJ1-5; the match to TRBD1 covers 7 bases. Germline V gene lookup returns CDR1 MGHRA and CDR2 YSYEKL. The junction had 9 bases not matched to a gene; V was cut back by 4 bases and J by 6 bases. The CDR3 contains 15 residues. The CDR3 region has the DNA TGCGCCAGCAGCCTAGAATACAGGGGTGGTCAGCCCCAGCATTTT. Translated, it gives CASSLEYRGGQPQHF.

The chain is built from TRBV7-2 and TRBJ1-1, with D possibly being TRBD1 (5 bases). CDR3 size: 13 residues. V was shortened by 0 bases and J by 7 bases, with 9 bases between the two germline ends. Germline loops: CDR1 SGHTA, CDR2 FQGNSA. In nucleotides, the CDR3 is TGTGCCAGCAGCTTAGCAGGTGACAGTGAAGCTTTCTTT. Its translation is CASSLAGDSEAFF.

In its sample, this clone was seen a few times. This chain connects TRBV6-2 or TRBV6-3 to TRBJ1-2; D might be TRBD1 (5 bases). CDR1 MNHEY and CDR2 SVGEGT come from the germline V gene. V dropped 2 bases and J dropped 8 bases, with 12 bases sitting between them. This CDR3 region has 13 residues. CDR3 in DNA: TGTGCCAGCAGTTACGGGCAGGGCCTCGGCTACACCTTC. It codes for CASSYGQGLGYTF.

This chain connects TRBV19 to TRBJ2-3; D call uncertain. Trimming left V 1 base short and J 6 bases short, with 8 bases between. The CDR3 totals 13 residues. Germline V CDR1 and CDR2: LNHDA, SQIVND (reference sequence). The CDR3 spells CASSIASPDTQYF. CDR3 DNA sequence: TGTGCCAGTAGTATAGCCTCCCCCGATACGCAGTATTTT.

This chain uses TRBV10-3 with TRBJ1-3; D remains ambiguous. CDR1 ENHRY and CDR2 SYGVKD come from the germline V gene. V was shortened by 7 bases and J by 3 bases, with 7 bases between the two germline ends. There are 12 residues in the CDR3. CDR3 coding DNA: TGTGCCATCAATCCCGGTGGAAACACCATATATTTT. Its protein is CAINPGGNTIYF.

The rearrangement links TRBV11-2 to TRBJ1-1; D unclear. The CDR3 consists of 14 residues. Trimming removed 3 bases from V and 2 bases from J, with 10 bases in between. Germline values: CDR1 SGHAT, CDR2 FQNNGV. The CDR3 nucleotides read TGTGCCAGCAGCTTTACAATGGGCAACACTGAAGCTTTCTTT. It is translated as CASSFTMGNTEAFF.

The chain recombines TRBV30 with TRBJ1-5; tentative D call: TRBD1 (5 bases). The germline V gene encodes CDR1 GTSNPN and CDR2 SVGIG (reference sequence). The CDR3 runs 14 residues. Deletions cut 2 bases from V and 0 bases from J, with 8 bases between. CDR3 residues: CAWSTGLSNQPQHF. For the CDR3, the DNA is TGTGCCTGGAGTACAGGCCTTAGCAATCAGCCCCAGCATTTT.

DNA of the CDR3: TGTGCCAGTAGCTTACTCGGGGAGGGACCAGCTAACTATGGCTACACCTTC. This encodes CASSLLGEGPANYGYTF. The chain combines TRBV19 with TRBJ1-2, with D maybe TRBD1 (5 bases). Germline values: CDR1 LNHDA, CDR2 SQIVND (reference sequence). The CDR3 spans 17 residues. V dropped 6 bases and J dropped 0 bases, with 20 bases sitting between them.

The chain couples TRBV2 to TRBJ2-5; TRBD2 matches 8 bases. Germline V gives CDR1 SNHLY, CDR2 FYNNEI. CDR3 size: 15 residues. Trimming took 4 bases from V and 2 from J; bases not matched to a gene: 6. DNA of the CDR3: TGTGCCAGCAGTGGTAGCGGGGAAACACAAGAGACCCAGTACTTC. Protein: CASSGSGETQETQYF.

The genes are TRBV5-1 and TRBJ2-5, with 16 bases matching TRBD2. Germline CDR1 SGHRS, CDR2 YFSETQ. Trimming cost V 3 bases and J 5 bases; bases outside gene matches: 16. The CDR3 runs to 20 residues. Here the CDR3 DNA reads TGCGCCAGCAGCTCGGGGACTAGCGGGGGGGCGAATCCTAGTGGGGAGACCCAGTACTTC. Its translation is CASSSGTSGGANPSGETQYF.

V is TRBV5-4 and J is TRBJ1-6; TRBD1 is a possible D gene (6 bases). Germline CDR1 and CDR2: SGHNT and YYREEE (reference sequence). Trimming cost V 4 bases and J 7 bases, with 15 bases left between them. CDR3 length: 15 amino acids. CDR3 loop: CASSGRGTTNSPLHF. The CDR3 DNA reads TGTGCCAGCAGCGGTAGAGGGACAACAAATTCACCCCTCCACTTT.

The V call is TRBV11-3, the J call TRBJ1-1; 12 nucleotides match TRBD1. Trimming at V came to 4 bases and at J to 5 bases, leaving 5 bases not matched to a gene. Germline CDR1 is SGHNT and CDR2 is YENEEA. CDR3 length equals 15 residues. The CDR3 loop is CASSSRDRGHTEAFF. For the CDR3, the DNA is TGTGCCAGCAGCTCCCGGGACAGGGGGCATACTGAAGCTTTCTTT.

The chain uses TRBV27 and TRBJ2-7; the match to TRBD2 covers 9 bases. This CDR3 has 16 residues. Germline V gene lookup returns CDR1 MNHEY and CDR2 SMNVEV (reference sequence). J lost 7 bases, V lost 1 base, and 11 bases had no gene match. The CDR3 protein is CASSLLAGGLQGEQYF. The CDR3, as DNA: TGTGCCAGCAGTTTATTGGCGGGGGGGTTACAGGGGGAGCAGTACTTC.

The chain carries TRBV30 and TRBJ2-5; D is perhaps TRBD1 (6 bases). V lost 1 base to trimming and J lost 2 bases, with 17 bases between them. Germline V lookup: CDR1 GTSNPN, CDR2 SVGIG (reference sequence). This CDR3 comprises 16 residues. As DNA, the CDR3 is TGTGCCTGGAGTGCCTCTCCCGGGACACCGCAAGAGACCCAGTACTTC. Its protein product is CAWSASPGTPQETQYF.

This chain connects TRBV9 to TRBJ2-3; TRBD2 might be the D (5 bases). V was trimmed by 2 bases and J by 2 bases, leaving 15 bases between them. Germline V gene lookup returns CDR1 SGDLS and CDR2 YYNGEE. This CDR3 spans 16 amino acids. CDR3 nucleotide sequence: TGTGCCAGCAGCGTGCGAGGAGGACGATACACAGATACGCAGTATTTT. Amino acids: CASSVRGGRYTDTQYF.